The following is a T cell receptor (beta chain) sequence with its context. Its specificity is unknown. Focal radiation was given together with CTLA-4 blockade (ipilimumab) to patients with chemo-refractory metastatic non-small-cell lung cancer. The sample comes from a study of radiotherapy plus CTLA-4 blockade in lung cancer. About the study: Objective responses were recorded in 15% to 20% of patients, with disease control recorded in about 33%. Notes on the study in general: Reported findings show early blood T cell clone dynamics, with interferon-beta, best predicted response. In blood, tumor-derived TCR clones expanded after radiotherapy plus ipilimumab.

The germline V gene has CDR1 KGHSH and CDR2 LQKENI. The CDR3 covers 19 residues. V trimming: 1 base; J trimming: 1 base; junction bases outside the gene matches: 12. Generated by immunoSEQ multiplex PCR, the TCRdb table keeps only in-frame clones and is missing some. Here the sample spans more than 95,000 clones, 60% to 75% being singletons. The specimen was peripheral blood, collected from a patient treated with radiotherapy plus ipilimumab. The source is a human donor with non-small cell lung cancer who had a partial response to radiotherapy plus ipilimumab. Some clones in this sample may be carry-over from other donors' samples. The chain combines TRBV18 with TRBJ2-3; TRBD2 aligns across 9 bases. CDR3 amino acids: CASSPRLAGGPGGTDTQYF. DNA for the CDR3: TGTGCCAGCTCACCACGATTGGCGGGGGGGCCTGGGGGCACAGATACGCAGTATTTT.